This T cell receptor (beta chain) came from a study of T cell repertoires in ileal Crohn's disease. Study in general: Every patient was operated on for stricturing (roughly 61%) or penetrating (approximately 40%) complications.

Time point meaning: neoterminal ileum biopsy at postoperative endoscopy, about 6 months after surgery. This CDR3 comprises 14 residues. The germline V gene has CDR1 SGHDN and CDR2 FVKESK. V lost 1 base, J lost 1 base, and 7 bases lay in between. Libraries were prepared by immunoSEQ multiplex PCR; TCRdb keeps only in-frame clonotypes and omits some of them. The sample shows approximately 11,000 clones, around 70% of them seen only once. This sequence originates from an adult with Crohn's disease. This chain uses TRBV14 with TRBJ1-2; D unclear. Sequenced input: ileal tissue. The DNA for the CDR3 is TGTGCCAGCAGCCAAGCCCAGGATAACTATGGCTACACCTTC. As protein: CASSQAQDNYGYTF.